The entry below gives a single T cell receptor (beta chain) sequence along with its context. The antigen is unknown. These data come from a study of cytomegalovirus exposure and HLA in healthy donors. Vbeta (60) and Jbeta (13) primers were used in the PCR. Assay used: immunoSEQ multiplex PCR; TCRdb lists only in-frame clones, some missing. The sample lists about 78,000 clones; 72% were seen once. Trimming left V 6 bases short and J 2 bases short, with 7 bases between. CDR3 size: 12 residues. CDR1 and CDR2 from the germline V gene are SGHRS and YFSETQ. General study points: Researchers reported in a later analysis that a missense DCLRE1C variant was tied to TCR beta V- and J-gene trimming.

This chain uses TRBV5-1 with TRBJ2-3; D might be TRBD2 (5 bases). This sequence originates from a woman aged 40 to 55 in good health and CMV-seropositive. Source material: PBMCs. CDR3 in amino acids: CASTRDTDTQYF. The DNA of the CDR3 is TGCGCCAGCACCCGGGACACAGATACGCAGTATTTT.